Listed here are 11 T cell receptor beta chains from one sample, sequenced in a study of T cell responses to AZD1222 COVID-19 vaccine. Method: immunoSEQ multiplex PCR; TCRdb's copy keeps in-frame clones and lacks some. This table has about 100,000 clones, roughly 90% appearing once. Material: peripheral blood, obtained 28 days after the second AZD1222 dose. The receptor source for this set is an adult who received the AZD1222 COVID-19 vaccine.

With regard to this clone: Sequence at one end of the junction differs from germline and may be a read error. CDR3 nucleotides: TGTGCTAGCAGCTCGGGGGTCCGCCAAGAGACCCAGTACTTC. Translating gives CASSSGVRQETQYF. The chain employs TRBV7-7 and TRBJ2-5; TRBD2 is a possible D gene (6 bases). From germline, CDR1 is SSHAT and CDR2 FNYEAQ (reference sequence). There are 14 residues in the CDR3. Filled out from reference TRBV7-7 and TRBJ2-5, the complete variable domain reads GAGVSQSPRYKVTKRGQDVTLRCDPISSHATLYWYQQALGQGPEFLTYFNYEAQPDKSGLPSDRFSAERPEGSISTLTIQRTEQRDSAMYRCASSSGVRQETQYFGPGTRLLVL.

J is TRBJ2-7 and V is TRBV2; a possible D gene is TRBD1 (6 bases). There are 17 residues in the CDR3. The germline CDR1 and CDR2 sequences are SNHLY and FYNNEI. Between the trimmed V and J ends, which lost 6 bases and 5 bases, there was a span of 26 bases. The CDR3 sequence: CASRGTKGQWRINEQYF. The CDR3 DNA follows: TGTGCCAGCAGAGGGACCAAAGGACAGTGGCGGATCAACGAGCAGTACTTC.

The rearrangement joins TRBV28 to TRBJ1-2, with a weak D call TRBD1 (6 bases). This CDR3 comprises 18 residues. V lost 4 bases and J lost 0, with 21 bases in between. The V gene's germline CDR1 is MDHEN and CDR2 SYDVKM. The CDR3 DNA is TGTGCCAGCAGTTCCGACCTCAGGGGTGGATTAGCTAACTATGGCTACACCTTC. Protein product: CASSSDLRGGLANYGYTF.

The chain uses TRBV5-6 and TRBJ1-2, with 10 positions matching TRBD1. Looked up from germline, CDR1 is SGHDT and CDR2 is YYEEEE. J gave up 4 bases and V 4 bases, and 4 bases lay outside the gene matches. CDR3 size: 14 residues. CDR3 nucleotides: TGTGCCAGCAGCCGGGACAGGGGAAGCTATGGCTACACCTTC. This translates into CASSRDRGSYGYTF.

The CDR3 DNA reads TGTGCCTGGATCAGACAAACGAACACTGAAGCTTTCTTT. It translates to CAWIRQTNTEAFF. V gene TRBV30 combines with J gene TRBJ1-1; D is undetermined. Between the trimmed V and J ends, which lost 4 bases and 1 base, there was a span of 10 bases. Germline CDR1 is GTSNPN and CDR2 is SVGIG (reference sequence). The CDR3 loop spans 13 amino acids.

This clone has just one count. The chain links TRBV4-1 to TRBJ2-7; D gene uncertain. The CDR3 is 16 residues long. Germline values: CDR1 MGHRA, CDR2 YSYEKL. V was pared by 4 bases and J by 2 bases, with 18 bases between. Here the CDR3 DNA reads TGCGCCAGCAGCCCCTTTTGGCAGATTATTACCTACGAGCAGTACTTC. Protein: CASSPFWQIITYEQYF.

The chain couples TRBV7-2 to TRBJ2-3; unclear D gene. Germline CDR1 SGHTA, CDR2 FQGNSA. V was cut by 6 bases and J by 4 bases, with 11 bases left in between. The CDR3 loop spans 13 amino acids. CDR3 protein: CASRLSTPDTQYF. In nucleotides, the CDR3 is TGTGCCAGCAGACTATCGACACCAGATACGCAGTATTTT.

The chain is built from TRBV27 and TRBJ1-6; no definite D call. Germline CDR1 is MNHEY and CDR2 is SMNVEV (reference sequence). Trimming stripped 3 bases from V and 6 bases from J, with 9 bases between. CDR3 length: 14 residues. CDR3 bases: TGTGCCAGCAGTTTGGACCAGATTAATTCACCCCTCCACTTT. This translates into CASSLDQINSPLHF.

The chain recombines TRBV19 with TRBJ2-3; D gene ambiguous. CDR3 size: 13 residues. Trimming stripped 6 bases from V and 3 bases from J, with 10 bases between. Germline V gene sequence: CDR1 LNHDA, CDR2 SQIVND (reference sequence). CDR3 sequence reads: CASSPSRTDTQYF. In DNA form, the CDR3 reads TGTGCCAGTAGCCCATCTCGAACAGATACGCAGTATTTT.

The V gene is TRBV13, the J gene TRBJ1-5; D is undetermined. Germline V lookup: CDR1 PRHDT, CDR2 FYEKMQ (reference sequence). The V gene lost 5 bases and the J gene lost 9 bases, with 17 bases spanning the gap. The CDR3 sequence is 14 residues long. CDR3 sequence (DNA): TGTGCCAGCAGCCTTGGGGTTGGTGAGCCGCCCCAGCATTTT. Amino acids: CASSLGVGEPPQHF.

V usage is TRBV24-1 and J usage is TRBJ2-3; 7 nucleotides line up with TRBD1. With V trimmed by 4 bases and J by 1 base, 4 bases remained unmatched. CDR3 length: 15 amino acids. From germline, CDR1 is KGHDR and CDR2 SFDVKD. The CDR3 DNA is TGTGCCACCAGTGAATATACAGGGGGCACAGATACGCAGTATTTT. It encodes CATSEYTGGTDTQYF.